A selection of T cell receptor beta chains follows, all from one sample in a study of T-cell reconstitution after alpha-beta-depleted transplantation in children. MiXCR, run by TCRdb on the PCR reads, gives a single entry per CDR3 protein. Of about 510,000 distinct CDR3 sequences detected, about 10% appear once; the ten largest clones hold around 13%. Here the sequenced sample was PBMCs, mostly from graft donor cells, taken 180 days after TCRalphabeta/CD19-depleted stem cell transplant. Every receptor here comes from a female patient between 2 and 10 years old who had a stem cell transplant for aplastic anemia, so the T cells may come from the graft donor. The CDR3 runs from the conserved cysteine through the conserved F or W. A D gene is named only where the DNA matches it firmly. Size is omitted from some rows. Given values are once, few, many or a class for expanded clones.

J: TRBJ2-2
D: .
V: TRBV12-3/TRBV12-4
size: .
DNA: TGTGCCAGCAGTCACAGCACCGGGGAGCTGTTTTTT
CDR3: CASSHSTGELFF

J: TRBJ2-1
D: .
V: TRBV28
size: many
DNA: TGTGCCAGCAGTTTCCTTGTCTCCTACAATGAGCAGTTCTTC
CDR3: CASSFLVSYNEQFF

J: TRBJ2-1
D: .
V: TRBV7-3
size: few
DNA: TGTGCCAGCAGCTTACTGTGGGATGGGGGTGAGCAGTTCTTC
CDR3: CASSLLWDGGEQFF

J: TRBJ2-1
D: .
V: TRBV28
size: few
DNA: TGTGCCAGCAGTTTATTAACAGGACTCTCCTACAATGAGCAGTTCTTC
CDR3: CASSLLTGLSYNEQFF

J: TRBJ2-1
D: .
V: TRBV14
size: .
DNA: TGTGCCAGCAGCCAAATCGCCGGGAGTCCTAGTGAGCAGTTCTTC
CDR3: CASSQIAGSPSEQFF

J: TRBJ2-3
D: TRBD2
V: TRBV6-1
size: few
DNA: TGTGCCAGCAGTCCCGGACTAGCGGGAGGGCGGGTCACAGATACGCAGTATTTT
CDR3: CASSPGLAGGRVTDTQYF

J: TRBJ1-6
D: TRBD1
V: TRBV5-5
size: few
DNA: TGTGCCAGCAGCTACTCAGGGGGGCTTAATTCACCCCTCCACTTT
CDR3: CASSYSGGLNSPLHF

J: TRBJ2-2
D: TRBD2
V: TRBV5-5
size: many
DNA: TGTGCCAGCAGCACTATACTAGCGGGAGGTGCCACCGGGGAGCTGTTTTTT
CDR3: CASSTILAGGATGELFF

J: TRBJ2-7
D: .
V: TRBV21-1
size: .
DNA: TGTGCCAGCAGCAAAGGGACAGGGGCCCTGGAGGACCAAGCCTACGAGCAGTACTTC
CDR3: CASSKGTGALEDQAYEQYF

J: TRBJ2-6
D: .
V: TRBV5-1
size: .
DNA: TGCGCCAGCAGCCCCTCCGGATCCTCTGGGGCCAACGTCCTGACTTTC
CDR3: CASSPSGSSGANVLTF

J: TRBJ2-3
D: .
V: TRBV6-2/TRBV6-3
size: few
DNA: TGTGCCAGCGGAATCACAGATACGCAGTATTTT
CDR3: CASGITDTQYF

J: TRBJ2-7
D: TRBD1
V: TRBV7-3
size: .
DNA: TGTGCCAGCAGCCTCGACAGGGGGTGGAACGAGCAGTACTTC
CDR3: CASSLDRGWNEQYF

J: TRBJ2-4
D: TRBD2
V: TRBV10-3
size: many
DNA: TGTGCCATCAGTGAAGTCTGGACTAGCGGAGTGAACATTCAGTACTTC
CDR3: CAISEVWTSGVNIQYF

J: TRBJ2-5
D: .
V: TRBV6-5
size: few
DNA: TGTGCCAGCAGTTACTTCCGACAGGCCCAAGAGACCCAGTACTTC
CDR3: CASSYFRQAQETQYF

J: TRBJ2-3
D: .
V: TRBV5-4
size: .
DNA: TGTGCCAGCAGCTTGCCTCAGGCGGGAGATACGCAGTATTTT
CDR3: CASSLPQAGDTQYF

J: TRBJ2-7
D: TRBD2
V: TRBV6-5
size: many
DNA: TGTGCCAGCCAACCTAGCGGGGGATACGAGCAGTACTTC
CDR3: CASQPSGGYEQYF

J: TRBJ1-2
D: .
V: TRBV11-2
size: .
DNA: TGTGCCAGCAGCTTAGCGCCAGGGATCTATGGCTACACCTTC
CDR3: CASSLAPGIYGYTF

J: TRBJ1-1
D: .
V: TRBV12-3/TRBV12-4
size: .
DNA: TGTGCCAGCAGTCCCCGGGGCGGGAGTTACACTGAAGCTTTCTTT
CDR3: CASSPRGGSYTEAFF

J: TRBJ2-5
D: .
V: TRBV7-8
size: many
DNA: TGTGCCAGCAGCCTCCGGGAGACCCAAGAGACCCAGTACTTC
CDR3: CASSLRETQETQYF

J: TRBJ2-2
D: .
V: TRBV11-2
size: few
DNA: TGTGCCAGCAGCTTAGTAGAGACACTCGGGGAGCTGTTTTTT
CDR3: CASSLVETLGELFF

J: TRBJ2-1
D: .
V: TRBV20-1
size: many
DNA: TGCAGTGCTAGCGCCTACGGGCGTGAGCAGTTCTTC
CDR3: CSASAYGREQFF

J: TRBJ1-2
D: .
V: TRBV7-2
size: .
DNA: TGTGCCAGCAGCTTAGCTCCGACAGACAAGGCTAACTATGGCTACACCTTC
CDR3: CASSLAPTDKANYGYTF

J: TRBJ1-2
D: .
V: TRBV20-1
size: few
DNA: TGCAGTGCTAGTCCCCGGGGCGGGCCGTATGGCTACACCTTC
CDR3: CSASPRGGPYGYTF

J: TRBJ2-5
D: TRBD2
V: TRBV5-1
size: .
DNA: TGCGCCAGCAGCTCGGGAGGGGGAGAGACCCAGTACTTC
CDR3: CASSSGGGETQYF

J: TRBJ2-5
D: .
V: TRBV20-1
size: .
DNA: TGCAGTGCCCACCGCGGGGACGAGACCCAGTACTTC
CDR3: CSAHRGDETQYF

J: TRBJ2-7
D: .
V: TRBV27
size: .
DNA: TGTGCCAGCAGTCCCACAGTGAATGGGTTGGGCGAGCAGTACTTC
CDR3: CASSPTVNGLGEQYF

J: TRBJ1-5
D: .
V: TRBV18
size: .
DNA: TGTGCCAGCTCACCACTGTCCGGGTCTAGCAATCAGCCCCAGCATTTT
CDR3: CASSPLSGSSNQPQHF

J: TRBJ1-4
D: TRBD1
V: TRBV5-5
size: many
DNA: TGTGCCAGCAGCTCGGGACAGAAAAATGAAAAACTGTTTTTT
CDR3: CASSSGQKNEKLFF

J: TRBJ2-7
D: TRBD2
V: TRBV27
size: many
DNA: TGTGCCAGCAGTTTAATGTCGGGACTAGGGTCCTACGAGCAGTACTTC
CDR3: CASSLMSGLGSYEQYF

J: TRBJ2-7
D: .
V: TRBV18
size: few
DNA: TGTGCCAGCTCACCACAGGTCGAGCAGTACTTC
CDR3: CASSPQVEQYF

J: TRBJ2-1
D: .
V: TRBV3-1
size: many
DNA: TGTGCCAGCAGCCTCCCCTATGAGCAGTTCTTC
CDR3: CASSLPYEQFF

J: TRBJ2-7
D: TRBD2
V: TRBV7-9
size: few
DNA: TGTGCCAGCAGCCCTGGGGTATGGCGGGAGTATTCCTACGAGCAGTACTTC
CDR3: CASSPGVWREYSYEQYF

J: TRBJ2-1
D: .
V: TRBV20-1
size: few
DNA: TGCAGTGCTAGTAACTACAATGAGCAGTTCTTC
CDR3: CSASNYNEQFF

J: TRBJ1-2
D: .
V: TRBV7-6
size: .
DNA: TGTGCCAGCAGCTTCGGCAGGGGCAGCGGCTACACCTTC
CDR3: CASSFGRGSGYTF

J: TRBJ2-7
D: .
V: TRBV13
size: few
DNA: TGTGCCAGCAGCGGGATCCGGGGAACTTACGAGCAGTACTTC
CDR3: CASSGIRGTYEQYF

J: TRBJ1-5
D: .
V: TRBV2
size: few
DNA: TGTGCCAGCAGTCAAGGTTCGGTCGGAGCAAGGCCCCAGCATTTT
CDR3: CASSQGSVGARPQHF

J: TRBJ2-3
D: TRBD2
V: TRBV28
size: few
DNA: TGTGCCAGCAGTTTTGCCGGGAGGGTAGATACGCAGTATTTT
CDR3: CASSFAGRVDTQYF

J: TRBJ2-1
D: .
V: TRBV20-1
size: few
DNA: TGCAGTGCCCTTACCCCCGACTCGAGCTTCTACAATGAGCAGTTCTTC
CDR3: CSALTPDSSFYNEQFF

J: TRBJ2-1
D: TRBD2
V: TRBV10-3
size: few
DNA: TGTGCCATCAGTGAGCAATGGACTAGCGGAGGCCCAATGGGGCAGTTCTTC
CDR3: CAISEQWTSGGPMGQFF

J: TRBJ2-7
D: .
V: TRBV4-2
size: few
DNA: TGTGCCAGCAGCCAAGAACGTCAGTTCTACGAGCAGTACTTC
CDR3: CASSQERQFYEQYF

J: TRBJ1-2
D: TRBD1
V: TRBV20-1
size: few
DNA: TGCAGTGCTGTGGACAGGGGGCGGGGTGGCTACACCTTC
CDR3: CSAVDRGRGGYTF

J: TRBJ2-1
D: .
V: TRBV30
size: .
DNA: TGTGCCTGGAGCGTACGCTTGGGACCCTACAATGAGCAGTTCTTC
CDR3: CAWSVRLGPYNEQFF

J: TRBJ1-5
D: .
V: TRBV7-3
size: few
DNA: TGTGCCAGCAGCCCTAGCGGGCGGGCCACCAATCAGCCCCAGCATTTT
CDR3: CASSPSGRATNQPQHF

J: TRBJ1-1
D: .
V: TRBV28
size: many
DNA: TGTGCCAGCAGCCGTGGCGGGGAAGTTAACACTGAAGCTTTCTTT
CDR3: CASSRGGEVNTEAFF

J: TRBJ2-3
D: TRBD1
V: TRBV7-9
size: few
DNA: TGTGCCAGCAGCTTAGATCCCGGACAGGGCAAAGGAGATACGCAGTATTTT
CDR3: CASSLDPGQGKGDTQYF

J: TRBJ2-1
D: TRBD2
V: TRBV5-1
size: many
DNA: TGCGCCAGCAGCTTGGACGGACTAGCGGTTTTCAATGAGCAGTTCTTC
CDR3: CASSLDGLAVFNEQFF

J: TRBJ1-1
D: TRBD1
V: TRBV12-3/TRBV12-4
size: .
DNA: TGTGCCAGCAGCCCTGGACAGGGGTCGCCAGCTTTCTTT
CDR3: CASSPGQGSPAFF

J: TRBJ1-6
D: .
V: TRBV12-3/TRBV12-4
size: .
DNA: TGTGCCAGCAGGCATGGACAGACCAATAATTCACCCCTCCACTTT
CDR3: CASRHGQTNNSPLHF

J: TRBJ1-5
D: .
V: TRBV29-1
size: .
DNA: TGCAGCGTTCAACAGTATAGCAATCAGCCCCAGCATTTT
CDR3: CSVQQYSNQPQHF

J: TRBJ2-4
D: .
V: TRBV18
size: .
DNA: TGTGCCAGCTCAACTATGCGGGATCTCCTAGCCAAAAACATTCAGTACTTC
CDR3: CASSTMRDLLAKNIQYF

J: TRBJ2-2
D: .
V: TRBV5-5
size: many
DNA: TGTGCCAGCAGCTTGGTATCGGCGGACACCGGGGAGCTGTTTTTT
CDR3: CASSLVSADTGELFF

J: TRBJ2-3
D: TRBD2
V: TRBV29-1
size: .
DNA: TGCAGCGCCACCACTAGCGGGAGTACAGATACGCAGTATTTT
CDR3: CSATTSGSTDTQYF

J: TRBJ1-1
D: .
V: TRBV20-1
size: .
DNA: TGCAGTGCTAGAGATCCAGAGGCCTACACTGAAGCTTTCTTT
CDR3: CSARDPEAYTEAFF

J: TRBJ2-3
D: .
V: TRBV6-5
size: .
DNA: TGTGCCAGCAGTTACTCGGCGGGGAATACGCAGTATTTT
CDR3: CASSYSAGNTQYF

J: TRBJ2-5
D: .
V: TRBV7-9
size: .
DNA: TGTGCCAGCAGCTTCGGTTCTCAAGCGACCCAGTACTTC
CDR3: CASSFGSQATQYF